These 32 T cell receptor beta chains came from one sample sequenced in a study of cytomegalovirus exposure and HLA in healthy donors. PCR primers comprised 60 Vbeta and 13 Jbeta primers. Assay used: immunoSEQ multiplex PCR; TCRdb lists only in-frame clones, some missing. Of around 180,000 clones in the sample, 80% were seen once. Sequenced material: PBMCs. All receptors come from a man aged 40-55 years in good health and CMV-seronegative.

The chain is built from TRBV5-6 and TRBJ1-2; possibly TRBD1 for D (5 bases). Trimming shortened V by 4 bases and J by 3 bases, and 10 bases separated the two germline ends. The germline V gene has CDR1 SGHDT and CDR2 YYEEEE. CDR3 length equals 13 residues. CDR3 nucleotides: TGTGCCAGCAGCCGGACGGGGGACTATGGCTACACCTTC. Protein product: CASSRTGDYGYTF.

The CDR3 is CASSPGQGPYNEQFF. CDR3 DNA: TGTGCCAGCAGCCCCGGACAGGGACCCTACAATGAGCAGTTCTTC. The chain has TRBV7-2 and TRBJ2-1; TRBD1 matches 8 bases. The V and J ends lost 5 bases and 2 bases, in that order; junction bases with no gene match: 5. Germline V gene lookup returns CDR1 SGHTA and CDR2 FQGNSA. The CDR3 is 15 residues long.

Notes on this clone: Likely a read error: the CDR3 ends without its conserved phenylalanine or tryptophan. CDR3 in DNA: TGTGCCAGCAGCGTAGGACTACCCTCGGGCTATGGCTACACCCTC. Its translation is CASSVGLPSGYGYTL. This rearrangement joins TRBV9 to TRBJ1-2; D is undetermined. The germline V and J ends were trimmed by 0 bases and 4 bases, with 13 bases remaining between them. CDR3 length: 15 amino acids. CDR1 is SGDLS and CDR2 is YYNGEE in the germline V gene.

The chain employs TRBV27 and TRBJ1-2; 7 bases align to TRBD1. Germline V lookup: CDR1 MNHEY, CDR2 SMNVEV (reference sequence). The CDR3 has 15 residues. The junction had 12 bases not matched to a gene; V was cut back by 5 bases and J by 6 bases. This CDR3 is CASSPGDRGWDGYTF. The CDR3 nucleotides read TGTGCCAGCAGTCCGGGGGACAGAGGGTGGGATGGCTACACCTTC.

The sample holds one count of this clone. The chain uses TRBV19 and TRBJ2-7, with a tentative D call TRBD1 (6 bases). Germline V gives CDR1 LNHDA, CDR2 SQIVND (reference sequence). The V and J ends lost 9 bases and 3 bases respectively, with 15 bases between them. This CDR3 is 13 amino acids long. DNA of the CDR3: TGTGCCAGGGGTTACAGGGAACTCTACGAGCAGTACTTC. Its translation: CARGYRELYEQYF.

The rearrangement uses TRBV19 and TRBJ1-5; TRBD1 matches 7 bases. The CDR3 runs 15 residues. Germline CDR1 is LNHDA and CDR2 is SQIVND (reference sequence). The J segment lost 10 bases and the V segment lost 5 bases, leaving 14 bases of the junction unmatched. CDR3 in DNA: TGTGCCAGTAGTCCACAAGGGACAGACTATCTTCCCCAGCATTTT. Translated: CASSPQGTDYLPQHF.

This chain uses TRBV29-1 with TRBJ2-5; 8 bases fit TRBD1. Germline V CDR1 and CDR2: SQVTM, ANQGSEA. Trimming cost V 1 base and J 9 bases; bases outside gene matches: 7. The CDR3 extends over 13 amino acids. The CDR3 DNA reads TGCAGCGTTGAAGCGGCGACGGACAGGGCCCAGTACTTC. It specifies CSVEAATDRAQYF.

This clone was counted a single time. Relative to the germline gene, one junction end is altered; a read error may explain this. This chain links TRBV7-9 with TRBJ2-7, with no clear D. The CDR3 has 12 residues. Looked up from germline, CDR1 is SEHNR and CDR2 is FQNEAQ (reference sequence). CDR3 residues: CSSSLGAYEQYF. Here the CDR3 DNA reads TGTTCCAGCAGCCTAGGCGCCTACGAGCAGTACTTC.

CDR3 sequence: CASSLGGQFSNQPQHF. Here the CDR3 DNA reads TGTGCCAGCAGCTTAGGAGGACAGTTCAGCAATCAGCCCCAGCATTTT. The chain is built from TRBV7-7 and TRBJ1-5; D may be TRBD1 (6 bases). CDR1 SSHAT and CDR2 FNYEAQ come from the germline V gene (reference sequence). The CDR3 runs 16 residues. V was cut by 1 base and J by 1 base, with 11 bases left in between.

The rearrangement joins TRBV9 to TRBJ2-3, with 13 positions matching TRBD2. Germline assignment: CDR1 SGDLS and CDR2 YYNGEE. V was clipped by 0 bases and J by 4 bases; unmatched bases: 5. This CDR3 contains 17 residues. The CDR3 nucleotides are TGTGCCAGCAGCGTAGAAGGACTAGCGGGGGTCCCAGATACGCAGTATTTT. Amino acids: CASSVEGLAGVPDTQYF.

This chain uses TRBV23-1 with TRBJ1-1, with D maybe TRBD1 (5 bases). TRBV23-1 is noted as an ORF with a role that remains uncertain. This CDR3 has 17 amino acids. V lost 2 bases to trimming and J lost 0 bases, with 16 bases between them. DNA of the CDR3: TGCGCCAGCAGTCAAGAGTTACGGGGGTCATTGAACACTGAAGCTTTCTTT. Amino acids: CASSQELRGSLNTEAFF.

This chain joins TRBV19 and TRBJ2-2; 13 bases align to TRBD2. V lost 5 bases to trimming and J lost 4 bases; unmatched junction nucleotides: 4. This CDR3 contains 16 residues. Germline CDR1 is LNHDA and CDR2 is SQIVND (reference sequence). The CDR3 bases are TGTGCCAGTAGTCAGGGACTAGCGGGGCTCACCGGGGAGCTGTTTTTT. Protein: CASSQGLAGLTGELFF.

The CDR3 is CASSLGQSSYEQYF. CDR3 bases: TGTGCCAGCAGCTTGGGACAGAGCTCCTACGAGCAGTACTTC. V usage is TRBV5-4 and J usage is TRBJ2-7, with D perhaps TRBD1 (5 bases). This CDR3 comprises 14 residues. Trimming removed 0 bases from V and 0 bases from J, with 7 bases in between. CDR1 and CDR2 from the germline V gene are SGHNT and YYREEE (reference sequence).

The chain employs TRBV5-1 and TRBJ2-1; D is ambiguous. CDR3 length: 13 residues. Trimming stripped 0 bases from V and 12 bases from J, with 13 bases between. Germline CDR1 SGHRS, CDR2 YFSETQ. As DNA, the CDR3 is TGCGCCAGCAGCTTGGCGTTGCCCGTCGGGCAGTTCTTC. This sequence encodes CASSLALPVGQFF. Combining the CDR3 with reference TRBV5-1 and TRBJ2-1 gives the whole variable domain KAGVTQTPRYLIKTRGQQVTLSCSPISGHRSVSWYQQTPGQGLQFLFEYFSETQRNKGNFPGRFSGRQFSNSRSEMNVSTLELGDSALYLCASSLALPVGQFFGPGTRLTVL.

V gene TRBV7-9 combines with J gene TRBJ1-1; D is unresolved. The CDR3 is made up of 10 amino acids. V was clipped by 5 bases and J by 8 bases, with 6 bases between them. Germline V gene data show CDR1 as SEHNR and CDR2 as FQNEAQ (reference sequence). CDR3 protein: CASSIVEAFF. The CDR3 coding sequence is TGTGCCAGCAGCATAGTAGAAGCTTTCTTT.

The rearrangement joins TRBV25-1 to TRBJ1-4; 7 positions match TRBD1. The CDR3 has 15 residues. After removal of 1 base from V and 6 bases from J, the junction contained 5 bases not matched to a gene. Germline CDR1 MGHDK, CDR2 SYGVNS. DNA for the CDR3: TGTGCCAGCAGTGAATCGACAGGGCGGGATGAAAAACTGTTTTTT. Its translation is CASSESTGRDEKLFF.

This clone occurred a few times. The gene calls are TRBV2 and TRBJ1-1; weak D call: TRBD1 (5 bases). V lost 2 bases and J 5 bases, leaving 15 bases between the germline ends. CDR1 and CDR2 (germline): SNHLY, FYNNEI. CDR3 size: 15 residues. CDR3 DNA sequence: TGTGCCAGCAGTGAAATCCGGGCCCGGGGGACTGAAGCTTTCTTT. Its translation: CASSEIRARGTEAFF. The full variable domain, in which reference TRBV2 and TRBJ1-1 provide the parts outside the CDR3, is EPEVTQTPSHQVTQMGQEVILRCVPISNHLYFYWYRQILGQKVEFLVSFYNNEISEKSEIFDDQFSVERPDGSNFTLKIRSTKLEDSAMYFCASSEIRARGTEAFFGQGTRLTVV.

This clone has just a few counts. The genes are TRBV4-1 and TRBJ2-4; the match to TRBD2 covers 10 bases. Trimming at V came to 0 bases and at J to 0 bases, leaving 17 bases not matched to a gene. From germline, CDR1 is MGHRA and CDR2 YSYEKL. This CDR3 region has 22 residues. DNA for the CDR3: TGCGCCAGCAGCCAAGAAACCTTAGCGGGAGGTCGGTGGGCCATAGCCAAAAACATTCAGTACTTC. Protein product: CASSQETLAGGRWAIAKNIQYF.

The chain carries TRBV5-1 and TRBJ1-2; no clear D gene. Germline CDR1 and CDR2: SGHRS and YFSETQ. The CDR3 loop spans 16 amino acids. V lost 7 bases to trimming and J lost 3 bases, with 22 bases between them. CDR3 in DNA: TGCGCCAGCGGCGTCGACCTCTGGAAAGGAGACTATGGCTACACCTTC. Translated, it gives CASGVDLWKGDYGYTF.

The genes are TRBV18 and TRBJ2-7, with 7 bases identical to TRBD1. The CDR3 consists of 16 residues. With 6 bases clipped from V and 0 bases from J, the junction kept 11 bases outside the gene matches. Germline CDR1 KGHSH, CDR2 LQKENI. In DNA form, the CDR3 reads TGTGCCAGCTCGTCACAGGGGTTACAACTCTCCTACGAGCAGTACTTC. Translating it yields CASSSQGLQLSYEQYF.

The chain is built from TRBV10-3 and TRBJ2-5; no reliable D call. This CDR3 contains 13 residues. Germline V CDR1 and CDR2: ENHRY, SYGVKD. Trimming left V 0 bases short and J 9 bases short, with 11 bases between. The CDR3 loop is CAISESYGVAQYF. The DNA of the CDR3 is TGTGCCATCAGTGAGTCGTACGGAGTGGCCCAGTACTTC.

The CDR3 loop reads CASRASEETQYF. The CDR3 DNA sequence: TGCGCCAGCAGGGCTAGCGAAGAGACCCAGTACTTC. This chain connects TRBV5-1 to TRBJ2-5, with a weak D call TRBD2 (6 bases). V was clipped by 5 bases and J by 3 bases, with 8 bases between them. The CDR3 runs 12 residues. CDR1 and CDR2 from the germline V gene are SGHRS and YFSETQ.

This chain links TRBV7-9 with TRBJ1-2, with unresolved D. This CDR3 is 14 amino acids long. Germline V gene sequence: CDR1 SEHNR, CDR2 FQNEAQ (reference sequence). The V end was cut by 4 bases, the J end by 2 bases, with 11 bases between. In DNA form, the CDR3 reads TGTGCCAGCAGCTCCTCGGTCGGGAACTATGGCTACACCTTC. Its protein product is CASSSSVGNYGYTF. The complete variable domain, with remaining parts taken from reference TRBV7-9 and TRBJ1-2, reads DTGVSQNPRHKITKRGQNVTFRCDPISEHNRLYWYRQTLGQGPEFLTYFQNEAQLEKSRLLSDRFSAERPKGSFSTLEIQRTEQGDSAMYLCASSSSVGNYGYTFGSGTRLTVV.

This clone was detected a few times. This CDR3 reads CASSGRTSFNHTQYF. DNA for the CDR3: TGTGCCAGCAGCGGACGGACTAGCTTTAACCATACGCAGTATTTT. This chain joins TRBV9 and TRBJ2-3; 8 bases line up with TRBD2. The V segment lost 3 bases and the J segment 7 bases; nucleotides outside the gene matches: 10. Germline assignment: CDR1 SGDLS and CDR2 YYNGEE. This CDR3 has 15 amino acids.

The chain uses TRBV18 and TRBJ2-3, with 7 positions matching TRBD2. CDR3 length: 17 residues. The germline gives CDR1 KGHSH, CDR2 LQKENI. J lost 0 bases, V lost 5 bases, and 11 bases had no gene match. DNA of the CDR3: TGTGCCAGCTCATCACTCCTAGCGGCCTCTAGCACAGATACGCAGTATTTT. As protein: CASSSLLAASSTDTQYF. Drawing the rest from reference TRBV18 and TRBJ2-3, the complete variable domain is NAGVMQNPRHLVRRRGQEARLRCSPMKGHSHVYWYRQLPEEGLKFMVYLQKENIIDESGMPKERFSAEFPKEGPSILRIQQVVRGDSAAYFCASSSLLAASSTDTQYFGPGTRLTVL.

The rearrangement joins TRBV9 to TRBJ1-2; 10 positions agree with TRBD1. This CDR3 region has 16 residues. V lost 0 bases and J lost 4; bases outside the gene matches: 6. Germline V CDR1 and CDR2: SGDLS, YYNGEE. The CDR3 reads CASSVARDRGLYGYTF. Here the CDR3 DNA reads TGTGCCAGCAGCGTAGCCCGGGACAGGGGCCTCTATGGCTACACCTTC. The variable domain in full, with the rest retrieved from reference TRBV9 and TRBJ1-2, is DSGVTQTPKHLITATGQRVTLRCSPRSGDLSVYWYQQSLDQGLQFLIQYYNGEERAKGNILERFSAQQFPDLHSELNLSSLELGDSALYFCASSVARDRGLYGYTFGSGTRLTVV.

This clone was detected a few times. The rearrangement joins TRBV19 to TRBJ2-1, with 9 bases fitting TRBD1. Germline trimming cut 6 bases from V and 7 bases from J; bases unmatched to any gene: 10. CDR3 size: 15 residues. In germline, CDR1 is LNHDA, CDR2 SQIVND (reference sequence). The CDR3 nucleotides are TGTGCCAGTAGGCCGCCGGGGACAGGGTTGAATGAGCAGTTCTTC. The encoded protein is CASRPPGTGLNEQFF.

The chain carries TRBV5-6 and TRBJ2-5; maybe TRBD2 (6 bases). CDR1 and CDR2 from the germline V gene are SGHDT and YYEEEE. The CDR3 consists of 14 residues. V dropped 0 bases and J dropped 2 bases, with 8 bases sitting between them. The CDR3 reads CASSLAGTQETQYF. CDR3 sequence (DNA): TGTGCCAGCAGCTTGGCAGGGACTCAAGAGACCCAGTACTTC.

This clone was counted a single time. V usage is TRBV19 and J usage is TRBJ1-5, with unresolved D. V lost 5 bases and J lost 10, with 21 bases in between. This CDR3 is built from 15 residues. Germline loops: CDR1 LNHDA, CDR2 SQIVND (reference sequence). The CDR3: CASSHIEAVPDPQHF. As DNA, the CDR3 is TGTGCCAGTAGTCATATAGAGGCCGTCCCTGACCCCCAGCATTTT.

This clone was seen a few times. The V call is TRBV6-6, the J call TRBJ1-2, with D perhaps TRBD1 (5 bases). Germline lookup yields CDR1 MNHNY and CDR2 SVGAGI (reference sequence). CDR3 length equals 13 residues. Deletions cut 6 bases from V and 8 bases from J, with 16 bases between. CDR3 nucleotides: TGTGCCAGCAGCTCGGGGGAGGGAGGAGGCTACACCTTC. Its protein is CASSSGEGGGYTF.

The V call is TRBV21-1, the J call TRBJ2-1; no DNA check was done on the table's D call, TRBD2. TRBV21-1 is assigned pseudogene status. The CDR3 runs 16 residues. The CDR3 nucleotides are TGTGCCAACCGGGGCAAGCGGGAGGGCGGGGTGGATGAGCAGTTCTTC. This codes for CANRGKREGGVDEQFF.

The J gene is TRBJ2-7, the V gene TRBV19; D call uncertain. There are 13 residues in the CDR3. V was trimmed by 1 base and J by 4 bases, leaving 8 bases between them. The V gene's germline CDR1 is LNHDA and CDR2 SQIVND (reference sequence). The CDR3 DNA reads TGTGCCAGTAGTATAGGGCCGCTTTACGAGCAGTACTTC. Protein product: CASSIGPLYEQYF.